These 32 T cell receptor beta chains came from one sample sequenced in a study of Tregs in tolerant kidney transplant recipients. Related graft donors supplied nonmyeloablative bone marrow transplants, and mixed chimerism was transient. Generated by immunoSEQ multiplex PCR, the TCRdb table keeps only in-frame clones and is missing some. The sample spans some 22,000 clones; the ten largest clones claim 4.1%. Here the sequenced sample was CD4+ T cells from blood (PBMCs), taken 6 months after the transplant. These receptors originate from a human patient who received a combined kidney and bone marrow transplant. T cells may partly derive from the graft donor.

Comment on this clone: With the read ending 3 residues before the CDR3 end, the germline J gene is used to fill in that end. J is TRBJ2-1 and V is TRBV19; tentative D call: TRBD2 (6 bases). The germline V gene has CDR1 LNHDA and CDR2 SQIVND (reference sequence). The V gene lost 9 bases and the J gene lost 6 bases, with 30 bases spanning the gap. The CDR3 runs to 18 residues. CDR3 region: CASLGESAGLGYGNEQFF. CDR3 bases read: TGTGCCAGCCTTGGTGAGTCCGCGGGACTGGGGTACGGCAATGAG.

Note on this clone: Read coverage stops 3 residues before the CDR3 terminus; the germline J gene supplies the remainder. The chain couples TRBV18 to TRBJ2-7; D is possibly TRBD1 (5 bases). The V gene lost 5 bases and the J gene lost 6 bases, with 14 bases spanning the gap. Per the germline V gene, CDR1 is KGHSH and CDR2 is LQKENI. The CDR3 loop spans 13 amino acids. This CDR3 is CASSEVDGAEQYF. CDR3 DNA, as far as it was read: TGTGCCAGCTCAGAGGTGGATGGGGCCGAG.

Note on this clone: The read halts 3 residues ahead of the CDR3 end, with the missing end drawn from the germline J gene. The V gene is TRBV7-7, the J gene TRBJ2-5, with 8 bases identical to TRBD2. J was trimmed by 7 bases and V by 3 bases; bases with no gene match: 7. The CDR3 covers 14 residues. Looked up from germline, CDR1 is SSHAT and CDR2 is FNYEAQ (reference sequence). Incomplete CDR3 DNA: TGTGCCAGCAGCTTCGGGGGGGCCGAAGTGACC. It specifies CASSFGGAEVT. The full CDR3 sequence reads CASSFGGAEVTQYF.

About this clone: The CDR3 end is not reached by the read, which stops 3 residues before it; the germline J gene fills it in. J is TRBJ2-3 and V is TRBV5-1; TRBD2 aligns across 8 bases. This CDR3 spans 14 amino acids. The germline V gene has CDR1 SGHRS and CDR2 YFSETQ. With 7 bases clipped from V and 3 bases from J, the junction kept 7 bases outside the gene matches. The covered CDR3 bases are TGCGCCAGCGGATTGGGCGGGGGGACAGATACG. Translated, it gives CASGLGGGTDT. The full CDR3 sequence reads CASGLGGGTDTQYF.

As regards this clone: The read ends 3 residues shy of where the CDR3 ends; the end is completed using the germline J gene. The chain carries TRBV2 and TRBJ2-5, with TRBD2 matching over 9 bases. The CDR3 runs 16 residues. The J segment lost 3 bases and the V segment lost 4 bases, leaving 9 bases of the junction unmatched. Germline V gives CDR1 SNHLY, CDR2 FYNNEI. The sequenced part of the CDR3 DNA is TGTGCCAGCAGTGTGGCGGGGGGGCCGGGCGAAGAGACC. Protein product: CASSVAGGPGEET. The CDR3 reads in full as CASSVAGGPGEETQYF.

The CDR3 DNA, read in part, is TGTGCCAGCAGTCCGTACGGGGGACAGAACAATGAG. Translating gives CASSPYGGQNNE. The CDR3 reads in full as CASSPYGGQNNEQFF. J is TRBJ2-1 and V is TRBV11-2; D perhaps matches TRBD1 (7 bases). The missing CDR3 end, 3 residues past where the read stops, is filled in from the germline J gene. CDR1 is SGHAT, CDR2 FQNNGV, per germline. The CDR3 has 15 residues. V was clipped by 6 bases and J by 5 bases, with 17 bases between them.

Concerning this clone: The read finishes 3 residues shy of the CDR3 end, and the germline J gene is used to complete it. The chain recombines TRBV5-4 with TRBJ2-1; 11 nucleotides line up with TRBD1. There are 16 residues in the CDR3. V lost 3 bases, J lost 3 bases, and 5 bases stayed unmatched. Germline CDR1 and CDR2: SGHNT and YYREEE (reference sequence). CDR3 DNA (partial): TGTGCCAGCAGCTCACGGACAGGGGGCGACTACAATGAG. Encoded protein: CASSSRTGGDYNE. The full CDR3 reads CASSSRTGGDYNEQFF. Drawing the rest from reference TRBV5-4 and TRBJ2-1, the complete variable domain is ETGVTQSPTHLIKTRGQQVTLRCSSQSGHNTVSWYQQALGQGPQFIFQYYREEENGRGNFPPRFSGLQFPNYSSELNVNALELDDSALYLCASSSRTGGDYNEQFFGPGTRLTVL.

Concerning this clone: The CDR3 end falls 3 residues outside the read, so it is completed with the germline J gene. The chain combines TRBV7-9 with TRBJ1-1; TRBD1 aligns across 9 bases. Germline V gene sequence: CDR1 SEHNR, CDR2 FQNEAQ (reference sequence). The CDR3 loop spans 14 amino acids. The CDR3 here is CASSQGQGVDTAFF. The covered CDR3 bases are TGTGCCAGCAGCCAGGGACAGGGAGTAGATACG. Combining the CDR3 with reference TRBV7-9 and TRBJ1-1 gives the whole variable domain DTGVSQNPRHKITKRGQNVTFRCDPISEHNRLYWYRQTLGQGPEFLTYFQNEAQLEKSRLLSDRFSAERPKGSFSTLEIQRTEQGDSAMYLCASSQGQGVDTAFFGQGTRLTVV.

In regard to this clone: The CDR3 end is not reached by the read, which stops 3 residues before it; the germline J gene fills it in. The gene calls are TRBV5-1 and TRBJ2-7, with D hard to call. V was pared by 0 bases and J by 5 bases, with 12 bases between. CDR1 SGHRS and CDR2 YFSETQ come from the germline V gene. The CDR3 runs to 14 residues. The CDR3 spells CASSLAEGYHEQYF. The DNA read from the CDR3 is TGCGCCAGCAGCTTGGCCGAAGGGTACCACGAG.

A word on this clone: The read ends 3 residues before the CDR3 terminus; that terminus is restored from the germline J gene. This chain connects TRBV7-9 to TRBJ1-2, with D unresolved. This CDR3 contains 12 residues. V lost 1 base and J lost 7, with 7 bases in between. Germline V gives CDR1 SEHNR, CDR2 FQNEAQ (reference sequence). CDR3 sequence: CASSLGHSGYTF. The part of the CDR3 DNA that was read is TGTGCCAGCAGCTTAGGACATAGTGGC.

In regard to this clone: The read is 3 residues too short to cover the CDR3 end, so that end is filled in from the germline J gene. The V and J genes are TRBV7-9 and TRBJ2-1; D may be TRBD2 (5 bases). With 5 bases removed from V and 4 bases from J, the gap between germline ends came to 9 bases. The germline gives CDR1 SEHNR, CDR2 FQNEAQ (reference sequence). The CDR3 loop spans 13 amino acids. CDR3 bases read: TGTGCCAGCAGCCCCTGGACTTACAATGAG. Protein sequence: CASSPWTYNE. The full CDR3 reads CASSPWTYNEQFF.

In the case of this clone: The read falls 3 residues short of the CDR3 end, and the missing part is taken from the germline J gene. J is TRBJ2-5 and V is TRBV7-2, with 7 nucleotides matching TRBD1. The CDR3 covers 14 residues. V gave up 0 bases and J gave up 4 bases; unmatched junction bases: 2. Germline CDR1 SGHTA, CDR2 FQGNSA. The CDR3 here is CASSLAGTAETQYF. The sequenced part of the CDR3 DNA is TGTGCCAGCAGCTTAGCCGGGACAGCAGAGACC.

This CDR3 reads CASSGRTGVGYTF. The CDR3 bases that were read are TGTGCCAGCAGTGGAAGGACAGGGGTTGGC. V is TRBV6-1 and J is TRBJ1-2, with 9 bases fitting TRBD1. The CDR3 is cut off 3 residues early in the read; its end comes from the germline J gene. Germline assignment: CDR1 MNHNS and CDR2 SASEGT. Trimming cost V 4 bases and J 7 bases; bases outside gene matches: 4. This CDR3 comprises 13 residues.

In regard to this clone: Sequencing ends 3 residues short of the CDR3 end; the germline J gene provides the rest. The rearrangement uses TRBV5-6 and TRBJ2-7; 7 bases match TRBD2. The germline gives CDR1 SGHDT, CDR2 YYEEEE. The trim removed 5 bases at V and 2 bases at J, leaving 4 bases unmatched. There are 13 residues in the CDR3. The sequenced part of the CDR3 DNA is TGTGCCAGCAGATCCGGACTAGCCTACGAG. Translating gives CASRSGLAYE. The complete CDR3 protein is CASRSGLAYEQYF. Full variable domain (rest looked up from reference TRBV5-6 and TRBJ2-7): DAGVTQSPTHLIKTRGQQVTLRCSPKSGHDTVSWYQQALGQGPQFIFQYYEEEERQRGNFPDRFSGHQFPNYSSELNVNALLLGDSALYLCASRSGLAYEQYFGPGTRLTVT.

Turning to this clone: The read terminates 3 residues ahead of where the CDR3 ends, so the germline J gene completes it. The rearrangement joins TRBV30 to TRBJ1-5, with no clear D. This CDR3 comprises 16 residues. Germline-derived CDR1 and CDR2 are GTSNPN and SVGIG (reference sequence). Deletions cut 0 bases from V and 3 bases from J, with 15 bases between. Partial CDR3 DNA: TGTGCCTGGAGTGTAGGTTCCCTCAGGTACAATCAGCCC. Translation: CAWSVGSLRYNQP. The CDR3, in full, reads CAWSVGSLRYNQPQHF. The variable domain in full, completed from reference TRBV30 and TRBJ1-5, reads SQTIHQWPATLVQPVGSPLSLECTVEGTSNPNLYWYRQAAGRGLQLLFYSVGIGQISSEVPQNLSASRPQDRQFILSSKKLLLSDSGFYLCAWSVGSLRYNQPQHFGDGTRLSIL.

As to this clone: The CDR3 extends 3 residues past the end of the read, so its final part is completed from the germline J gene. The chain has TRBV10-1 and TRBJ2-3; 10 bases line up with TRBD2. CDR3 size: 18 residues. Germline V gene lookup returns CDR1 WNHNN and CDR2 SYGVQD (reference sequence). The trim removed 4 bases at V and 2 bases at J, leaving 12 bases unmatched. CDR3 residues: CASSALVTSGEATDTQYF. The sequenced CDR3 bases are TGCGCCAGCAGTGCCCTGGTCACTAGCGGGGAGGCCACAGATACG.

Notes on this clone: The CDR3 end falls 3 residues outside the read, so it is completed with the germline J gene. The chain employs TRBV6-2 or TRBV6-3 and TRBJ2-1; D may be TRBD2 (5 bases). The CDR3 extends over 14 amino acids. The germline V and J ends were trimmed by 8 bases and 4 bases, with 15 bases remaining between them. Germline CDR1 MNHEY, CDR2 SVGEGT. CDR3 DNA, as far as it was read: TGTGCCAGCGACCTCGGGGTCCTATACAATGAG. As protein: CASDLGVLYNE. Given in full, the CDR3 is CASDLGVLYNEQFF.

This clone registers medium-sized by frequency. The read gets to within 3 residues of the CDR3 end, and the germline J gene fills in the rest. This chain joins TRBV29-1 and TRBJ1-1; a weak D match, TRBD1 (5 bases). From germline, CDR1 is SQVTM and CDR2 ANQGSEA. V lost 6 bases and J 3 bases, leaving 17 bases between the germline ends. The CDR3 runs to 14 residues. The CDR3 is CSVEWGRAHTEAFF. CDR3 bases read: TGCAGCGTGGAGTGGGGCAGGGCCCACACTGAA.

CDR3 sequence reads: CASSSRTSADTQYF. CDR3 DNA, as far as it was read: TGTGCCAGCAGCTCACGGACTAGCGCCGATACG. This chain uses TRBV7-9 with TRBJ2-3; TRBD2 matches 9 bases. The read ends 3 residues shy of where the CDR3 ends; the end is completed using the germline J gene. Trimming cost V 4 bases and J 6 bases; bases outside gene matches: 5. CDR1 SEHNR and CDR2 FQNEAQ come from the germline V gene (reference sequence). The CDR3 is 14 residues long.

On this clone: The CDR3 end falls 3 residues outside the read, so it is completed with the germline J gene. The chain joins TRBV5-1 to TRBJ1-2; D may be TRBD1 (6 bases). Trimming took 0 bases from V and 5 from J, leaving 14 bases between them. The CDR3 has 15 amino acids. Per the germline V gene, CDR1 is SGHRS and CDR2 is YFSETQ. CDR3 in amino acids: CASSLEGGAVYGYTF. CDR3 DNA (partial): TGCGCCAGCAGCTTGGAGGGGGGGGCGGTTTATGGC.

A remark on this clone: The read terminates 3 residues ahead of where the CDR3 ends, so the germline J gene completes it. The chain couples TRBV12-5 to TRBJ1-2; TRBD1 is a possible D gene (5 bases). The CDR3 is 16 residues long. Per germline, CDR1 LGHNT and CDR2 FRNRAP. The CDR3 loop is CASGLVSDPGPRGYTF. CDR3 bases read: TGTGCTAGTGGTTTGGTATCCGACCCAGGGCCGCGGGGC.

In regard to this clone: The read is 3 residues too short to cover the CDR3 end, so that end is filled in from the germline J gene. The chain recombines TRBV6-4 with TRBJ2-5, with 13 nucleotides matching TRBD2. Losses at the gene ends were 6 bases for V and 4 bases for J; bases not matched to a gene: 5. Germline assignment: CDR1 MRHNA and CDR2 SNTAGT. The CDR3 is 15 amino acids. This CDR3 reads CASRWTSGSGETQYF. The sequenced part of the CDR3 DNA is TGTGCCAGCAGGTGGACTAGCGGGAGTGGAGAGACC.

As concerns this clone: The read terminates 3 residues ahead of where the CDR3 ends, so the germline J gene completes it. The genes are TRBV7-6 and TRBJ2-7, with a possible D match to TRBD1 (7 bases). Trimming removed 4 bases at V and 6 bases at J, with 16 bases between. Germline V CDR1 and CDR2: SGHVS, FNYEAQ. The CDR3 runs 14 residues. Partial CDR3 DNA: TGTGCCAGCAGCTCGGGAGAGCGACAGGGCGAG. This codes for CASSSGERQGE. The entire CDR3 protein is CASSSGERQGEQYF.

As for this clone: The read is 3 residues too short to cover the CDR3 end, so that end is filled in from the germline J gene. The J gene is TRBJ2-5, the V gene TRBV6-1; D uncertain. V dropped 3 bases and J dropped 2 bases, with 7 bases sitting between them. Germline assignment: CDR1 MNHNS and CDR2 SASEGT. CDR3 size: 13 residues. The CDR3 bases that were read are TGTGCCAGCAGTGAGCGGCCTCAAGAGACC. Its translation: CASSERPQET. The whole CDR3 is CASSERPQETQYF.

In regard to this clone: Sequencing ends 3 residues short of the CDR3 end; the germline J gene provides the rest. This rearrangement joins TRBV18 to TRBJ1-2; 8 nucleotides align to TRBD1. CDR3 length: 14 residues. V lost 2 bases and J lost 7; bases outside the gene matches: 6. Germline V gene lookup returns CDR1 KGHSH and CDR2 LQKENI. CDR3 amino acids: CASSPDLDRVGYTF. The sequenced CDR3 bases are TGTGCCAGCTCACCAGACTTGGACAGGGTTGGC.

On this clone itself: The missing CDR3 end, 3 residues past where the read stops, is filled in from the germline J gene. The rearrangement joins TRBV20-1 to TRBJ2-7; tentative D call: TRBD2 (6 bases). CDR1 and CDR2 (germline): DFQATT, SNEGSKA (reference sequence). The V end lost 6 bases, the J end lost 0 bases, and 18 bases lay between the germline ends. The CDR3 runs to 15 residues. The CDR3 here is CSAKRDSLGSYEQYF. The DNA read from the CDR3 is TGCAGTGCCAAACGGGACTCACTCGGCTCCTACGAG.

On this clone itself: The CDR3 end lies 3 residues beyond the end of the read and is filled in from the germline J gene. This chain uses TRBV5-4 with TRBJ2-1; TRBD1 is a possible D gene (6 bases). Trimming cost V 0 bases and J 2 bases, with 9 bases left between them. The CDR3 is 15 residues long. Germline values: CDR1 SGHNT, CDR2 YYREEE (reference sequence). The CDR3 DNA, read in part, is TGTGCCAGCAGCTTGGTGACAGGTGCCTACAATGAG. Its protein product is CASSLVTGAYNE. The entire CDR3 protein is CASSLVTGAYNEQFF.

Turning to this clone: The read terminates 3 residues before the CDR3 end, so the remaining end is supplied by the germline J gene. The chain couples TRBV10-2 to TRBJ2-7; no reliable D call. Trimming removed 2 bases at V and 2 bases at J, with 16 bases between. Germline values: CDR1 WSHSY, CDR2 SAAADI. The CDR3 has 16 residues. The sequenced CDR3 bases are TGCGCCAGCAGTGAGGGTCTTCGCGGCCCAGCCTACGAG. Encoded protein: CASSEGLRGPAYE. The whole CDR3 region reads CASSEGLRGPAYEQYF.

Concerning this clone itself: The sequenced fragment ends 3 residues before the CDR3 boundary, so the rest is inferred from the germline J gene. This chain uses TRBV7-2 with TRBJ2-7, with 7 bases that match TRBD1. With 1 base clipped from V and 6 bases from J, the junction kept 6 bases outside the gene matches. CDR3 size: 14 residues. CDR1 is SGHTA and CDR2 is FQGNSA in the germline V gene. The CDR3 is CASSLDRTGPEQYF. The CDR3 bases that were read are TGTGCCAGCAGCTTAGATCGGACAGGCCCCGAG.

Here the CDR3 reads CASSSTPKNTEAFF. CDR3 DNA (partial): TGTGCCAGCAGTTCGACACCCAAAAACACTGAA. The rearrangement uses TRBV6-2 or TRBV6-3 and TRBJ1-1; D is unclear. The read ends 3 residues shy of where the CDR3 ends; the end is completed using the germline J gene. Germline V gives CDR1 MNHEY, CDR2 SVGEGT. V gave up 4 bases and J gave up 2 bases, with 11 bases separating them. The CDR3 loop spans 14 amino acids.

To note about this clone: Read sequence stops 3 residues before the CDR3 end, and the germline J gene provides the missing end. This chain uses TRBV7-2 with TRBJ2-4; tentatively, D is TRBD2 (6 bases). Germline lookup yields CDR1 SGHTA and CDR2 FQGNSA. The CDR3 runs to 13 residues. CDR3 residues: CASRAGTLDVQYF. CDR3 bases read: TGTGCCAGCAGGGCGGGGACCCTCGACGTT.

The CDR3 bases that were read are TGTGCCTGGAGTCAACTAGGACAGGCGAACACTGAA. It is translated as CAWSQLGQANTE. The entire CDR3 reads CAWSQLGQANTEAFF. The chain carries TRBV30 and TRBJ1-1; 7 nucleotides match TRBD1. The read ends 3 residues early relative to the CDR3; the germline J gene fills the gap. Germline CDR1 reads GTSNPN; CDR2 reads SVGIG (reference sequence). V lost 2 bases and J lost 1; bases outside the gene matches: 7. The CDR3 runs to 15 residues.